A selection of T cell receptor beta chains follows, all from one sample in a study of blood T cell repertoires in COVID-19. The repertoire was sequenced with immunoSEQ multiplex PCR; TCRdb's copy has only in-frame clones and lacks some. The sample carries some 340,000 clones, about 89% recorded once. The specimen was PBMCs or T cells enriched from blood (not recorded which). All receptors come from a woman in her twenties or thirties who had recovered from COVID-19. The CDR3 runs from the conserved cysteine through the conserved F or W. D genes are given only for firm matches. Clone size is shown for a subset of rows, as once, few, many or a class of expanded clone.

J gene | clone size | V gene | D gene | CDR3 DNA | CDR3 protein
TRBJ2-7 | NA | TRBV2 | NA | TGTGCCAGCAGTGGTATTCGGGGGAACTACGAGCAGTACTTC | CASSGIRGNYEQYF
TRBJ2-1 | NA | TRBV5-1 | TRBD1 | TGCGCCAGCAGCTCCGGACAGGGTGTGTACAATGAGCAGTTCTTC | CASSSGQGVYNEQFF
TRBJ1-1 | few | TRBV20-1 | NA | TGCAGTGCTAGTGAGGGGGGGCCGGACACTGAAGCTTTCTTT | CSASEGGPDTEAFF
TRBJ2-7 | NA | TRBV5-6 | NA | TGTGCCAGCAGCTTGGCCGGGCAGGGGATTGCCTACGAGCAGTACTTC | CASSLAGQGIAYEQYF
TRBJ2-2 | NA | TRBV12-3/TRBV12-4 | NA | TGTGCCAGCAGTTTACCATCGACAGAAGGGCTGTTTTTT | CASSLPSTEGLFF
TRBJ1-2 | NA | TRBV18 | TRBD1 | TGTGCCAGCTCACAGGCGGGACAGGGGTACTATGGCTACACCTTC | CASSQAGQGYYGYTF
TRBJ2-5 | once | TRBV24-1 | TRBD2 | TGTGCCACCAGCGGATCTAGCGGGGGGCTAGAGACCCAGTACTTC | CATSGSSGGLETQYF
TRBJ1-6 | NA | TRBV14 | NA | TGTGCCAGCAGCCAAGCGGTCACGGGGATCATTGATTCACCCCTCCACTTT | CASSQAVTGIIDSPLHF
TRBJ1-1 | once | TRBV3-1/TRBV3-2 | TRBD1 | TGTGCCAGCAGCCGCTTGACAGGGCCTGAAGCTTTCTTT | CASSRLTGPEAFF
TRBJ2-1 | NA | TRBV7-2 | NA | TGTGCCAGCAGCTTAGGTGGGGGGGCCTTCAATGAGCAGTTCTTC | CASSLGGGAFNEQFF
TRBJ1-1 | NA | TRBV10-1 | NA | TGCGCCAGCAGTGACCCAGGTTGGGACACTGAAGCTTTCTTT | CASSDPGWDTEAFF
TRBJ2-1 | NA | TRBV7-9 | NA | TGTGCCAGCCGGGGGATGTCCTACAATGAGCAGTTCTTC | CASRGMSYNEQFF
TRBJ2-7 | NA | TRBV5-3 | NA | TGTGCCAGAAGTTTCAATCCCTACGAGCAGTACTTC | CARSFNPYEQYF
TRBJ2-3 | NA | TRBV14 | NA | TGTGCCAGCAGCCTCGGTCCGGGAACAGATACGCAGTATTTT | CASSLGPGTDTQYF
TRBJ2-7 | NA | TRBV20-1 | NA | TGCAGTGCTAGAGTGAGCGGGGAGCAGTACTTC | CSARVSGEQYF
TRBJ2-5 | NA | TRBV5-1 | NA | TGCGCCAGCAGCTTGTGGCACAAGGAGACCCAGTACTTC | CASSLWHKETQYF
TRBJ2-7 | NA | TRBV14 | NA | TGTGCCAGCAGCCAAGTTGGGCCAGACGGATTCTACGAGCAGTACTTC | CASSQVGPDGFYEQYF
TRBJ1-6 | NA | TRBV18 | TRBD1 | TGTGCCAGCTCCCCGCCATCCGGGACAGGGGGCTTCAATTCACCCCTCCACTTT | CASSPPSGTGGFNSPLHF
TRBJ1-3 | once | TRBV2 | TRBD1 | TGTGCCAGCAGTACCTCGGACAGGGCTGGAAACACCATATATTTT | CASSTSDRAGNTIYF
TRBJ1-5 | NA | TRBV7-9 | NA | TGTGCCAGCAGCTTAGGCAGTCAGCCCCAGCATTTT | CASSLGSQPQHF
TRBJ2-2 | NA | TRBV2 | NA | TGTGCCAGCAGTGAAGCGCTTCTAGCCGGGGAGCTGTTTTTT | CASSEALLAGELFF
TRBJ1-4 | NA | TRBV5-1 | TRBD1 | TGCGCCAGCAGCTTCCGGGACAGGAAAGAAAAACTGTTTTTT | CASSFRDRKEKLFF
TRBJ2-2 | NA | TRBV5-1 | NA | TGCGCCAGCAGCCTGTCGCCCGGACTGCTCCCCGGGGAGCTGTTTTTT | CASSLSPGLLPGELFF
TRBJ1-2 | NA | TRBV6-5 | TRBD1 | TGTGCCAGCAGTTATAAACAGGGGCGCGTATCTGGCTACACCTTC | CASSYKQGRVSGYTF
TRBJ2-5 | NA | TRBV9 | NA | TGTGCCAGCAGCGTAGGAAGGGGCGGAGAGACCCAGTACTTC | CASSVGRGGETQYF
TRBJ2-4 | NA | TRBV7-9 | TRBD1 | TGTGCCAGCAGCTTAGGGGACAGGGGGTCCAAAAACATTCAGTACTTC | CASSLGDRGSKNIQYF
TRBJ1-1 | NA | TRBV11-2 | TRBD1 | TGTGCCAGCAGCTTCTCTTGGACAGGGGGCCGAAGCACTGAAGCTTTCTTT | CASSFSWTGGRSTEAFF
TRBJ2-7 | few | TRBV15 | TRBD2 | TGTGCCACCAGCAGCCGGGAGGGGCGATTCTCCTACGAGCAGTACTTC | CATSSREGRFSYEQYF
TRBJ1-4 | NA | TRBV27 | TRBD1 | TGTGCCAGCAGTTTATCAGCGACAGGGGCGTACGAAAAACTGTTTTTT | CASSLSATGAYEKLFF
TRBJ2-5 | once | TRBV25-1 | TRBD1 | TGTGCCAGCCGGGGACAGGGTCAGGAGACCCAGTACTTC | CASRGQGQETQYF
TRBJ1-4 | NA | TRBV7-2 | NA | TGTGCCAGCAGGCCCGGGACAAGTTACGAAAAACTGTTTTTT | CASRPGTSYEKLFF
TRBJ1-1 | NA | TRBV19 | TRBD1 | TGTGCCAGTAGGGAGACAGGGGGAGGACCTGAAGCTTTCTTT | CASRETGGGPEAFF
TRBJ1-4 | NA | TRBV30 | TRBD1 | TGTGCCTGGGGACAGGGTTCTGAAAAACTGTTTTTT | CAWGQGSEKLFF
TRBJ1-5 | NA | TRBV28 | TRBD1 | TGTGCCAGCAGTTTCTCCCCAGGGGGCCCCAATCAGCCCCAGCATTTT | CASSFSPGGPNQPQHF
TRBJ2-2 | NA | TRBV6-1 | NA | TGTGCCAGCAGTGAAAAGGCAGGAGGCGCAAGTGGAACCGGGGAGCTGTTTTTT | CASSEKAGGASGTGELFF
TRBJ1-1 | NA | TRBV24-1 | TRBD1 | TGTGCCACCCGGGACAGCCGGCAGATGAACACTGAAGCTTTCTTT | CATRDSRQMNTEAFF
TRBJ2-7 | once | TRBV5-4 | TRBD1 | TGTGCCAGCAGCTCGAGGACAGGGGGCACCTACGAGCAGTACTTC | CASSSRTGGTYEQYF
TRBJ1-3 | NA | TRBV2 | NA | TGTGCCAGCAGTGACCCGTTAATCTCTGGAAACACCATATATTTT | CASSDPLISGNTIYF
TRBJ2-2 | NA | TRBV25-1 | TRBD1 | TGTGCCAGCAGTGTTCTTACAGGGGCCGGGGAGCTGTTTTTT | CASSVLTGAGELFF
TRBJ2-1 | NA | TRBV5-1 | TRBD2 | TGCGCCAGCAGCCGGACTAGCGGGGGGGTTAGCAATGAGCAGTTCTTC | CASSRTSGGVSNEQFF
TRBJ1-2 | NA | TRBV10-3 | TRBD1 | TGTGCCATCAGTGAGTTGAAGGGGGCCCTTGGGGGCTACACCTTC | CAISELKGALGGYTF
TRBJ1-2 | NA | TRBV2 | NA | TGTGCCAGCAGGTTCAGGGGTATTTATGGCTACACCTTC | CASRFRGIYGYTF
TRBJ2-5 | NA | TRBV27 | NA | TGTGCCAGCGGTTCAGGGGGGTACCAAGAGACCCAGTACTTC | CASGSGGYQETQYF
TRBJ2-3 | few | TRBV3-1/TRBV3-2 | TRBD2 | TGTGCCAGCAGCCAAGATTTCGGGGGGGCTTGGAACACAGATACGCAGTATTTT | CASSQDFGGAWNTDTQYF
TRBJ2-7 | NA | TRBV3-1/TRBV3-2 | NA | TGTGCCAGCAGCCAGGAAAAAACAGGGTTAGGCTACGAGCAGTACTTC | CASSQEKTGLGYEQYF
TRBJ1-6 | once | TRBV3-1/TRBV3-2 | NA | TGTGCCAGCAGCCAAACAGGGATCAATTCACCCCTCCACTTT | CASSQTGINSPLHF
TRBJ1-5 | NA | TRBV4-1 | TRBD1 | TGCGCCAGCAGCCAAGATTGGGCAGGGGGCCAGCCCCAGCATTTT | CASSQDWAGGQPQHF
TRBJ2-7 | NA | TRBV13 | NA | TGTGCCAGCAGCTTAAATGCCGGGACTGAGGCCTACGAGCAGTACTTC | CASSLNAGTEAYEQYF
TRBJ2-7 | NA | TRBV2 | TRBD1 | TGTGCCAGCACCTCCGGACAGGGAACCTACGAGCAGTACTTC | CASTSGQGTYEQYF
TRBJ2-2 | NA | TRBV9 | TRBD2 | TGTGCCAGCGGACGACGGGGGGCCGGGGAGCTGTTTTTT | CASGRRGAGELFF
TRBJ1-1 | NA | TRBV19 | TRBD1 | TGTGCCAGTAGCGCAGGGGGCGGATGGACTGAAGCTTTCTTT | CASSAGGGWTEAFF
TRBJ2-3 | NA | TRBV4-1 | NA | TGCGCCAGCAGCCAAGACTCAGATACGCAGTATTTT | CASSQDSDTQYF